A selection of T cell receptor beta chains follows, all from one sample in a study of immune evolution from preneoplasia to lung adenocarcinoma. The method was immunoSEQ multiplex PCR; TCRdb's version includes in-frame clones alone and lacks a portion of them. The sample has around 6,200 clones, around 80% seen once. The sequencing input was FFPE invasive lung adenocarcinoma tissue. The receptors originated from a person aged 45 to 59 with lung adenocarcinoma. CDR3s include the opening cysteine and the closing phenylalanine or tryptophan. Fields, in order: D gene, J gene, clone size, V gene, CDR3 protein, CDR3 DNA. A D gene is named only where the DNA matches it firmly. A row's size may be missing; if present it is once, few, many or a size class.

d_call: NA
j_call: TRBJ2-2
clone_size: NA
v_call: TRBV6-1
cdr3_aa: CASSERQGGTGELFF
cdr3_nt: TGTGCCAGCAGTGAAAGGCAGGGTGGCACCGGGGAGCTGTTTTTT

d_call: TRBD1
j_call: TRBJ2-5
clone_size: NA
v_call: TRBV11-1
cdr3_aa: CASRTRDSNLETQYF
cdr3_nt: TGTGCCAGCAGGACCCGGGACAGTAACTTGGAGACCCAGTACTTC

d_call: TRBD1
j_call: TRBJ2-7
clone_size: once
v_call: TRBV29-1
cdr3_aa: CSVQTGTGSEQYF
cdr3_nt: TGCAGCGTGCAAACCGGGACAGGCAGCGAGCAGTACTTC

d_call: TRBD2
j_call: TRBJ2-2
clone_size: NA
v_call: TRBV28
cdr3_aa: CASSLYGRVAGVGTGELFF
cdr3_nt: TGTGCCAGCAGTTTATATGGACGGGTAGCGGGAGTGGGTACCGGGGAGCTGTTTTTT

d_call: NA
j_call: TRBJ1-1
clone_size: NA
v_call: TRBV20-1
cdr3_aa: CSASPRAEAFF
cdr3_nt: TGCAGTGCTAGTCCCCGGGCTGAAGCTTTCTTT

d_call: NA
j_call: TRBJ2-7
clone_size: NA
v_call: TRBV18
cdr3_aa: CASSKLSGTPAYEQYF
cdr3_nt: TGTGCCAGTTCGAAACTCTCCGGGACACCCGCCTACGAGCAGTACTTC

d_call: TRBD1
j_call: TRBJ2-4
clone_size: NA
v_call: TRBV28
cdr3_aa: CASSDRATKNIQYF
cdr3_nt: TGTGCCAGCAGTGACAGGGCGACCAAAAACATTCAGTACTTC

d_call: TRBD1
j_call: TRBJ1-2
clone_size: NA
v_call: TRBV10-3
cdr3_aa: CAISESTGVYGYTF
cdr3_nt: TGTGCCATCAGTGAGTCAACAGGGGTCTATGGCTACACCTTC

d_call: NA
j_call: TRBJ2-7
clone_size: NA
v_call: TRBV4-1
cdr3_aa: CASSPRGDTYEQYF
cdr3_nt: TGCGCCAGCAGCCCTAGAGGGGACACCTACGAGCAGTACTTC

d_call: TRBD1
j_call: TRBJ2-3
clone_size: NA
v_call: TRBV19
cdr3_aa: CASSSGRGRTDTQYF
cdr3_nt: TGTGCCAGTAGTTCAGGAAGGGGGCGGACAGATACGCAGTATTTT

d_call: TRBD2
j_call: TRBJ2-1
clone_size: NA
v_call: TRBV29-1
cdr3_aa: CSVSLAGGGNEQFF
cdr3_nt: TGCAGCGTTTCTCTAGCGGGAGGGGGCAATGAGCAGTTCTTC

d_call: NA
j_call: TRBJ2-2
clone_size: few
v_call: TRBV6-5
cdr3_aa: CASSAEYRTAGELFF
cdr3_nt: TGTGCCAGCAGTGCGGAGTACAGGACGGCCGGGGAGCTGTTTTTT

d_call: NA
j_call: TRBJ1-1
clone_size: few
v_call: TRBV29-1
cdr3_aa: CSALTSGDTEAFF
cdr3_nt: TGCAGCGCCTTGACAAGCGGGGACACTGAAGCTTTCTTT

d_call: NA
j_call: TRBJ2-3
clone_size: few
v_call: TRBV28
cdr3_aa: CASHSRDFLTDTQYF
cdr3_nt: TGTGCCAGCCATTCTCGGGACTTCCTCACAGATACGCAGTATTTT

d_call: TRBD1
j_call: TRBJ2-7
clone_size: few
v_call: TRBV28
cdr3_aa: CASSGDRGVEQYF
cdr3_nt: TGTGCCAGCAGTGGGGACAGGGGAGTCGAGCAGTACTTC

d_call: NA
j_call: TRBJ2-1
clone_size: medium-sized
v_call: TRBV21-1
cdr3_aa: CASSKLPKFF
cdr3_nt: TGTGCCAGCAGCAAACTCCCTAAGTTCTTC

d_call: TRBD1
j_call: TRBJ1-1
clone_size: NA
v_call: TRBV28
cdr3_aa: CASSRDRGQGTEAFF
cdr3_nt: TGTGCCAGCAGTCGCGACAGGGGGCAGGGCACTGAAGCTTTCTTT

d_call: TRBD1
j_call: TRBJ2-7
clone_size: NA
v_call: TRBV18
cdr3_aa: CASSKDRGPSWQYF
cdr3_nt: TGTGCCAGCTCCAAGGACAGGGGGCCATCCTGGCAGTACTTC

d_call: TRBD1
j_call: TRBJ1-2
clone_size: NA
v_call: TRBV5-5
cdr3_aa: CASSFTGGGGYTF
cdr3_nt: TGTGCCAGCAGCTTTACAGGGGGTGGTGGCTACACCTTC